The rows below give T cell receptor beta chains drawn from one sample of a study of T-cell memory formation after mild COVID-19. TCRdb re-analysed the 5' RACE reads in MiXCR, keeping a single row per CDR3 protein. The table shows about 310,000 distinct CDR3 sequences, with around a sixth occurring only once. The sample comprised PBMCs or a T cell subset sorted from them (not recorded which). These receptors all come from a man between 18 and 35 years old who had mild COVID-19 (a few samples of this study predate the infection). Cell type and time point are not known. CDR3s include the opening cysteine and the closing phenylalanine or tryptophan. Each record gives: V gene, CDR3 protein.

TRBV29-1,CSVEGRTGANTEAFF
TRBV2,CASSFGFSNQPQHF
TRBV7-9,CASSLGQLSNQPQHF
TRBV12-3/TRBV12-4,CASSRQGSGNTEAFF
TRBV12-5,CASGLRDGDTDTQYF
TRBV9,CASSVGVGGEETQYF
TRBV5-1,CATRIQIQETQYF
TRBV5-1,CASSLVKSGRETQYF
TRBV5-1,CASRSSGTSRSGGELFF
TRBV10-1,CASSYPKYPVDEQFF
TRBV20-1,CSAVTGYEQYF
TRBV7-6,CASSLQGAEQFF
TRBV2,CASSVIAGRLTNTGELFF
TRBV12-3/TRBV12-4,CASSPGTGAWGGYTF
TRBV7-2,CASSLGVRDRGEKLFF
TRBV7-3,CASSTGGSYNEQFF
TRBV7-2,CASSLTGRSETQYF